This T cell receptor (beta chain) is from a study of neurological immune-mediated disorders. TCRdb redid the calling of the 5' RACE reads with MiXCR, one entry per CDR3 protein. The sample lists around 70,000 distinct CDR3 sequences, around 5% seen once, with 2% to 2.5% in the top ten. Ten or more counts support this clonotype. The CDR3 runs to 16 residues. Germline-derived CDR1 and CDR2 are SGHTA and FQGNSA. V gave up 5 bases and J gave up 2 bases; unmatched junction bases: 6. The rearrangement joins TRBV7-2 to TRBJ2-3; 11 nucleotides align to TRBD2. The receptor was derived from a woman aged 70-85 years with multiple sclerosis. The sample comprised PBMCs. CDR3 coding DNA: TGTGCCAGCAGCACCTATAGCGGGAGGGCCACAGATACGCAGTATTTT. Its protein is CASSTYSGRATDTQYF.